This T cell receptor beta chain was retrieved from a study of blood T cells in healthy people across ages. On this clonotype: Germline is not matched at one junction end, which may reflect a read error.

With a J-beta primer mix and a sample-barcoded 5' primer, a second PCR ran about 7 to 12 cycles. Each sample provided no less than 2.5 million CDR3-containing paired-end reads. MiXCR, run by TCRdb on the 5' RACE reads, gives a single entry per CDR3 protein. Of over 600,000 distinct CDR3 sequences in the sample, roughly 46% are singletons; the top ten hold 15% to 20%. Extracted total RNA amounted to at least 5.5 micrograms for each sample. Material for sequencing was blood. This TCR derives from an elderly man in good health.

This CDR3 is CGVSDSVGTYEQFF. The CDR3 nucleotides are TGCGGCGTTTCGGACAGTGTAGGCACCTACGAGCAGTTCTTC. This chain connects TRBV29-1 to TRBJ2-1; perhaps TRBD1 as D (6 bases). Per germline, CDR1 SQVTM and CDR2 ANQGSEA. This CDR3 has 14 residues.